These 13 T cell receptor beta chains were sequenced from one sample in a study of human T cells and chemical hapten exposure (dated by TCRdb to the early 2020s). Libraries were constructed by RACE. Sequencing was performed on a NextSeq 500. TCRdb itself trimmed the public reads at Q25 with fastp, ran MiXCR and retained productive beta chains. Every CDR3 protein is listed once, alongside the most common genes and DNA of its rows. This sample has roughly 380,000 distinct CDR3 sequences in its table, and roughly 5% of those were observed once. The ten largest make up approximately 2.5% of the sample. The sample's time point, from its label and the paper: patch test 1, 2 weeks after DPC sensitization. According to the study, the label for this sample's treatment or condition signals: therapeutic diphenylcyclopropenone sensitization with weekly scalp DPC. The material sequenced was whole blood, taken in connection with sensitization to the hapten diphenylcyclopropenone (DPC). The source of these receptors is a woman between 50 and 59 years old with alopecia areata. Some clones in this sample may be carry-over from other donors' samples.

This clonotype appeared many times. The CDR3 protein is CATASTGAYGYTF. The DNA of the CDR3 is TGTGCCACCGCCTCGACAGGGGCCTATGGCTACACCTTC. V and J are TRBV11-2 and TRBJ1-2; 8 bases match TRBD1. CDR1 and CDR2 (germline): SGHAT, FQNNGV. This CDR3 region has 13 residues. The junction had 8 bases not matched to a gene; V was cut back by 10 bases and J by 4 bases. Filled out from reference TRBV11-2 and TRBJ1-2, the complete variable domain reads EAGVAQSPRYKIIEKRQSVAFWCNPISGHATLYWYQQILGQGPKLLIQFQNNGVVDDSQLPKDRFSAERLKGVDSTLKIQPAKLEDSAVYLCATASTGAYGYTFGSGTRLTVV.

This clonotype was counted many times. V and J are TRBV29-1 and TRBJ2-3; D is ambiguous. Germline assignment: CDR1 SQVTM and CDR2 ANQGSEA. The CDR3 totals 12 residues. Deletions cut 3 bases from V and 4 bases from J, with 8 bases between. The CDR3 bases are TGCAGCGTTGACGGCTGGGCAGATACGCAGTATTTT. Translating it yields CSVDGWADTQYF.

With regard to this clonotype: A much more abundant neighbour one base away suggests this may be a read error. The chain combines TRBV30 with TRBJ1-1; the D gene is possibly TRBD1 (5 bases). CDR3 size: 11 residues. V lost 7 bases to trimming and J lost 10 bases, with 16 bases between them. Germline loops: CDR1 GTSNPN, CDR2 SVGIG (reference sequence). The CDR3: CAFLWAGAAFF. CDR3 nucleotide sequence: TGTGCCTTTTTGTGGGCCGGGGCAGCTTTCTTT.

This chain uses TRBV9 with TRBJ1-4; 7 nucleotides agree with TRBD1. Trimming at V came to 4 bases and at J to 6 bases, leaving 3 bases not matched to a gene. Germline CDR1 reads SGDLS; CDR2 reads YYNGEE. This CDR3 has 13 residues. The CDR3 spells CASSPGQDEKLFF. The CDR3 DNA follows: TGTGCCAGCAGCCCTGGACAGGATGAAAAACTGTTTTTT.

This clonotype was seen only a few times. CDR3 amino acids: CASSDGVGQGATDTQYF. The CDR3 DNA sequence: TGTGCCAGCAGTGATGGGGTAGGACAGGGGGCCACAGATACGCAGTATTTT. The V call is TRBV6-1, the J call TRBJ2-3; 11 bases fit TRBD1. The CDR3 length is 17 residues. V shed 3 bases and J 2 bases; nucleotides not matched to a gene: 7. CDR1 and CDR2 (germline): MNHNS, SASEGT.

This clonotype was seen repeatedly, ten times or more. CDR3 bases: TGTGCCAGCAGTTACGGAATTACCTACGAGCAGTACTTC. Protein: CASSYGITYEQYF. The J gene is TRBJ2-7, the V gene TRBV6-5; D not resolved. The V gene lost 2 bases and the J gene lost 2 bases, with 7 bases spanning the gap. This CDR3 spans 13 amino acids. Germline CDR1 and CDR2: MNHEY and SVGAGI.

The V and J genes are TRBV5-1 and TRBJ2-6, with D perhaps matching TRBD2 (6 bases). Germline V gives CDR1 SGHRS, CDR2 YFSETQ. The length of the CDR3 is 18 residues. Trimming took off 1 base at V and 0 bases at J, with 14 bases between the two ends. CDR3 amino acids: CASSLFPSAGSGANVLTF. DNA of the CDR3: TGCGCCAGCAGCTTGTTCCCATCAGCGGGCTCTGGGGCCAACGTCCTGACTTTC.

The V call is TRBV20-1, the J call TRBJ2-3, with D hard to call. Germline CDR1 and CDR2: DFQATT and SNEGSKA (reference sequence). This CDR3 has 19 amino acids. V shed 2 bases and J shed 1 base, with 25 bases lying between them. The CDR3 DNA follows: TGCAGTGCTAGAAAGAGCACTATGATAATAGTTACGCGCACAGATACGCAGTATTTT. Translation: CSARKSTMIIVTRTDTQYF.

At least ten counts were recorded for this clonotype. The chain links TRBV20-1 to TRBJ2-5; possible D gene TRBD2, 5 bases. Per the germline V gene, CDR1 is DFQATT and CDR2 is SNEGSKA (reference sequence). V gave up 2 bases and J gave up 0 bases, with 10 bases separating them. The CDR3 totals 14 residues. CDR3 DNA: TGCAGTGCTAGATCGGAGGCTAACCAAGAGACCCAGTACTTC. This sequence encodes CSARSEANQETQYF.

V and J are TRBV6-1 and TRBJ1-1, with D possibly being TRBD1 (6 bases). Trimming took off 6 bases at V and 1 base at J, with 12 bases between the two ends. Germline V CDR1 and CDR2: MNHNS, SASEGT. The CDR3 has 14 residues. CDR3 loop: CASRIRGENTEAFF. CDR3 DNA sequence: TGTGCCAGCAGGATCAGGGGCGAGAACACTGAAGCTTTCTTT.

This clonotype came up a few times. This could be a read error, since a much larger clone is one nucleotide away. This chain joins TRBV13 and TRBJ1-1, with D perhaps matching TRBD1 (5 bases). The germline V gene has CDR1 PRHDT and CDR2 FYEKMQ (reference sequence). This CDR3 is 13 amino acids long. This CDR3 is CASNGGKDTEALF. Here the CDR3 DNA reads TGTGCCAGCAACGGGGGAAAGGACACTGAAGCTTTGTTT.

This clonotype was seen more than once but under ten times. The chain is built from TRBV7-2 and TRBJ2-3; D is undetermined. Germline V gene lookup returns CDR1 SGHTA and CDR2 FQGNSA. The CDR3 contains 14 residues. V gave up 3 bases and J gave up 3 bases, with 10 bases separating them. CDR3 protein: CASSFRSGTDTQYF. The CDR3 bases are TGTGCCAGCAGCTTCCGATCCGGGACAGATACGCAGTATTTT.

This clonotype was seen repeatedly, ten times or more. The J gene is TRBJ1-4, the V gene TRBV20-1; no clear D gene. CDR3 size: 14 residues. Trimming pared 4 bases from V and 5 bases from J, leaving 14 bases between. Germline CDR1 and CDR2: DFQATT and SNEGSKA (reference sequence). CDR3 region: CSATEGLRNEKLFF. The DNA for the CDR3 is TGCAGTGCTACCGAGGGCCTGCGAAATGAAAAACTGTTTTTT.